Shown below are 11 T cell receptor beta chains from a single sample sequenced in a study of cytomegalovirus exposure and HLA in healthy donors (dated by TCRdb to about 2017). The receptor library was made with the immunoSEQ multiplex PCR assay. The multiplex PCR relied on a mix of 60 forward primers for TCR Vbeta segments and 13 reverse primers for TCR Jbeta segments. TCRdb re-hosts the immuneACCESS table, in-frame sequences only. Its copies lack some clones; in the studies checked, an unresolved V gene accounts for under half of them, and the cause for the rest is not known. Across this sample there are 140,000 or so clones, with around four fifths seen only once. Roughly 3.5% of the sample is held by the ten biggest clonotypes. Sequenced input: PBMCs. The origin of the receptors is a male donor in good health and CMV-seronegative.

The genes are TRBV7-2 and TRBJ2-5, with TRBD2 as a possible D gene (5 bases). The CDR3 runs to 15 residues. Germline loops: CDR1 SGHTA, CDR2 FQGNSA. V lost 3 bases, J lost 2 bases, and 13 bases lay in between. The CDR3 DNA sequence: TGTGCCAGCAGCTTGGGTTCTAGCAGTCAAGAGACCCAGTACTTC. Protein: CASSLGSSSQETQYF. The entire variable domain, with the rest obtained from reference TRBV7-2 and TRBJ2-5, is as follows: GAGVSQSPSNKVTEKGKDVELRCDPISGHTALYWYRQSLGQGLEFLIYFQGNSAPDKSGLPSDRFSAERTGGSVSTLTIQRTQQEDSAVYLCASSLGSSSQETQYFGPGTRLLVL.

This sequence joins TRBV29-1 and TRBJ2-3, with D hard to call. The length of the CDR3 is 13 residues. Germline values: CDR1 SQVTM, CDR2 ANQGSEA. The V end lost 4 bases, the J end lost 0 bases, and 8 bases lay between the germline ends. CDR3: CSVGSLSTDTQYF. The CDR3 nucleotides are TGCAGCGTTGGTAGTCTTAGCACAGATACGCAGTATTTT.

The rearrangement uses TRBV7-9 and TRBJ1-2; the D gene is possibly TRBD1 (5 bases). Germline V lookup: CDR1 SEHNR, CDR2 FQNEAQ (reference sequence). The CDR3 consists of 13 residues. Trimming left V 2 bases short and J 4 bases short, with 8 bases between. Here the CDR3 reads CASSLSGPYGYTF. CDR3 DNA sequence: TGTGCCAGCAGCTTATCAGGGCCCTATGGCTACACCTTC.

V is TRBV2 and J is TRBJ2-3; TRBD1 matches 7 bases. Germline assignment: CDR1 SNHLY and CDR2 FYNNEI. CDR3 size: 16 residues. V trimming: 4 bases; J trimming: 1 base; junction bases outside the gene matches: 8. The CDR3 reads CASSAIVGQGTDTQYF. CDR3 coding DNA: TGTGCCAGCAGTGCTATCGTCGGACAGGGCACAGATACGCAGTATTTT. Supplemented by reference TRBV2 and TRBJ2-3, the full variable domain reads EPEVTQTPSHQVTQMGQEVILRCVPISNHLYFYWYRQILGQKVEFLVSFYNNEISEKSEIFDDQFSVERPDGSNFTLKIRSTKLEDSAMYFCASSAIVGQGTDTQYFGPGTRLTVL.

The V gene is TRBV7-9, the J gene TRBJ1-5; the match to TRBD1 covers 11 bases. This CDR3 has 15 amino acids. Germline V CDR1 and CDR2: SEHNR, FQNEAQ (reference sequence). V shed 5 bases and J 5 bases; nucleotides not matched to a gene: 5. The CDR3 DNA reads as TGTGCCAGCAGCATCGGACAGGGGGCATATCAGCCCCAGCATTTT. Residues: CASSIGQGAYQPQHF.

CDR3 bases: TGTGCCAGCAGCTTAGGGGCTAGCGGGGGGGTAGAGACCCAGTACTTC. It codes for CASSLGASGGVETQYF. V is TRBV7-3 and J is TRBJ2-5; 12 bases map to TRBD2. Germline V CDR1 and CDR2: SGHTA, FQGTGA. V dropped 2 bases and J dropped 4; count of bases not matched to a gene: 5. The CDR3 totals 16 residues.

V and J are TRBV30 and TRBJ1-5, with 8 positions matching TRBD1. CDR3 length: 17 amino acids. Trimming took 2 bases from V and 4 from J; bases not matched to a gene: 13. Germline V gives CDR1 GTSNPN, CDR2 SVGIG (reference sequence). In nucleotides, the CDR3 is TGTGCCTGGAGTCCGAATGGTTGGGACAGGCGTAATCAGCCCCAGCATTTT. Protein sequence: CAWSPNGWDRRNQPQHF. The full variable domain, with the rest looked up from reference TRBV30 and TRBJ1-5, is SQTIHQWPATLVQPVGSPLSLECTVEGTSNPNLYWYRQAAGRGLQLLFYSVGIGQISSEVPQNLSASRPQDRQFILSSKKLLLSDSGFYLCAWSPNGWDRRNQPQHFGDGTRLSIL.

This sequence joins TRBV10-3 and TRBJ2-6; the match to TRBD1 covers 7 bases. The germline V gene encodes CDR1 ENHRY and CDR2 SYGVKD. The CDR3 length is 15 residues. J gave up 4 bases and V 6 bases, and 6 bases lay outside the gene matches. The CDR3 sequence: CAISRGGAGANVLTF. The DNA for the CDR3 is TGTGCCATCAGCAGAGGGGGCGCCGGGGCCAACGTCCTGACTTTC.

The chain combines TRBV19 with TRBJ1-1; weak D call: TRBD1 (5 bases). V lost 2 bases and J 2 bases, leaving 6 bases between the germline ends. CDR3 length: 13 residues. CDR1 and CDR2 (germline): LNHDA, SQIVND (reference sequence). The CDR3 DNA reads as TGTGCCAGTAGTATACAGGGAAACACTGAAGCTTTCTTT. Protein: CASSIQGNTEAFF.

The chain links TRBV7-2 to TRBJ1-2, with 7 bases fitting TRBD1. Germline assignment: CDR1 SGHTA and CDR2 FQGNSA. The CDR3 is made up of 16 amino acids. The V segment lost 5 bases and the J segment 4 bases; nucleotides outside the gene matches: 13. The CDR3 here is CASSVGQWAAAYGYTF. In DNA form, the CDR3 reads TGTGCCAGCAGCGTGGGACAGTGGGCCGCCGCCTATGGCTACACCTTC.

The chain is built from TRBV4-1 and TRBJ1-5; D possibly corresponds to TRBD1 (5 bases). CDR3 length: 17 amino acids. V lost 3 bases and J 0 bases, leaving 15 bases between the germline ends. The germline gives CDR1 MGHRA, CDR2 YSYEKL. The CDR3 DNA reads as TGCGCCAGCAGCCACCGCCGAGGTCAGGGTAGCAATCAGCCCCAGCATTTT. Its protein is CASSHRRGQGSNQPQHF.